This T cell receptor beta chain stems from a study of monozygotic twins with inflammatory bowel disease (dated by TCRdb to between 2018 and 2020). Looking at the study overall: The complete study included approximately 30 monozygotic twin pairs: 19 IBD-discordant Danish pairs and nine German pairs, of which four were IBD-concordant and five were IBD-discordant. The search for disease-associated traits relied mainly on comparing IBD patients with their genetically identical healthy co-twins within discordant pairs. Each individual had, on average, about 151 000 unique TCRalpha sequences and 181 000 unique TCRbeta sequences available for analysis.

General conclusions and limits of the study: Compared with healthy twins, IBD patients had fewer clonotypes in common with other individuals, a difference most pronounced in patients showing signs of disease activity. Different T cell subtypes could not be distinguished in the analysis. The results gave no support for a single strong signal or clonotype linked to IBD. Concordant and discordant twins showed no difference in repertoire similarity, possibly because of limited statistical power. Because patients received different immunosuppressive treatments, the repertoires may have picked up extra background noise and variability between individuals. IBD patients had lower TCRbeta repertoire diversity, measured by the inverse Simpson index, than their healthy co-twins.

As for this clonotype: The specificity of this receptor is unknown.

From each donor, a roughly 2.5 ml peripheral blood sample was collected into PAXgene tubes and stored at -80 degrees C. Without T cell sorting, total RNA was isolated from whole blood using the PAXgene blood miRNA kit on an automated QIAcube. Peripheral blood from monozygotic twin pairs who were concordant or discordant for inflammatory bowel disease underwent deep TCRalpha and TCRbeta repertoire profiling using unique molecular barcoding. Smoking habits were recorded for all twin pairs, and individuals were classified as current, former or never smokers. Its CDR3 holds 13 amino acids, cysteine through phenylalanine. No DNA sequence was recorded. The germline V gene sets CDR1 to SGHTA and CDR2 to FQGNSA. The method behind the library was 5' RACE. Preparation of each TCR library used roughly 3.5 ug of total RNA. For each sample, cDNA was synthesized in eight separate reactions using SMARTScribe reverse transcriptase. During cDNA synthesis, template switching introduced unique molecular identifiers that contained a 6-nucleotide sample barcode. TCRalpha and TCRbeta cDNA was amplified by two nested PCRs of 16 and 9 cycles, with bead purification after each PCR. Before amplification, cDNA was treated with uracil DNA-glycosylase and purified using the QIAquick PCR purification kit. The second PCR added Illumina TruSeq-compatible adapters along with sample-specific barcodes. Library quality and concentration were assessed using TapeStation and Qubit, and 4.5 to 5.5 ng of each library was pooled. The pooled libraries were sequenced with 2 x 100 bp reads and custom sequencing primers on an Illumina HiSeq2500 single-index Rapid Run. For the original study's pipeline: UMI-based consensus assembly with MiGEC version 1.2.6 was used to correct PCR and sequencing errors. V(D)J alignment, clonotype assembly and CDR3 extraction were performed with MiXCR version 2.1.1. To normalise gene usage, clonotype sharing and MAIT/NKT TCR abundance, the top 1000, 10 000 and 20 000 clonotypes in each sample were analysed. Diversity was computed as the inverse Simpson index with the vegan R package after downsampling to 27 000 UMIs. Paired Mann-Whitney U tests were applied to discordant twin pairs, and Benjamini-Hochberg correction was used for multiple testing. After reprocessing by TCRdb, each CDR3 protein sequence is one entry, and no DNA is given. Here the V and J calls rest on TCRdb's processing, not on the authors' analysis. The table held for this sample gives fewer than 400,000 distinct CDR3 sequences. Of the sample, over 5% falls within the top ten clones.

The source of this sequence is a human donor with ulcerative colitis or Crohn's disease, or a healthy co-twin of an affected twin (not recorded which). The chain employs TRBV7-2 and TRBJ1-1. The sequencing input was blood. CDR3 reads: CASRSSMNTEAFF.